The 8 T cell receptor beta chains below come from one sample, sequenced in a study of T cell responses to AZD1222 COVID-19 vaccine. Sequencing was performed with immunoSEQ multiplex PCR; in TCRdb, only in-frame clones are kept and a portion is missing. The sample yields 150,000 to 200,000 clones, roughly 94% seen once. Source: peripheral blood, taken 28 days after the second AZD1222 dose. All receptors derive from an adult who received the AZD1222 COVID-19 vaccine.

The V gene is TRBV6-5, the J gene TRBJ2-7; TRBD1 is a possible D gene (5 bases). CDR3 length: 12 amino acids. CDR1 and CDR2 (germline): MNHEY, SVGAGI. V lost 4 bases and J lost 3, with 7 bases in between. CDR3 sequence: CASSSDIYEQYF. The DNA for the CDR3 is TGTGCCAGCAGTTCGGACATCTACGAGCAGTACTTC.

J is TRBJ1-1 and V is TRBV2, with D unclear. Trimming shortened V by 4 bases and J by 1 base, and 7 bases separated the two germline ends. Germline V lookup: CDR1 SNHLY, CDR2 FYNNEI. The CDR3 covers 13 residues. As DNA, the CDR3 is TGTGCCAGCAGTGCGGAGACGAACACTGAAGCTTTCTTT. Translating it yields CASSAETNTEAFF.

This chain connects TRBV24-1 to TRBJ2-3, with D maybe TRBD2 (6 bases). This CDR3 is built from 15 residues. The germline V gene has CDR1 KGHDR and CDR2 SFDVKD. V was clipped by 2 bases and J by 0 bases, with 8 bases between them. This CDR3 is CATSDWGTSTDTQYF. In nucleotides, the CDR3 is TGTGCCACCAGTGATTGGGGGACTAGCACAGATACGCAGTATTTT.

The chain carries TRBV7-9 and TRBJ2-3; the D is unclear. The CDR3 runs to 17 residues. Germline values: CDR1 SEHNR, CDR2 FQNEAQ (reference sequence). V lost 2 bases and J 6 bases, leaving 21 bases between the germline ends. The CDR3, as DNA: TGTGCCAGCAGCTTAAAGTTTGATGGAGTTCCTGGGGATACGCAGTATTTT. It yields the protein CASSLKFDGVPGDTQYF.

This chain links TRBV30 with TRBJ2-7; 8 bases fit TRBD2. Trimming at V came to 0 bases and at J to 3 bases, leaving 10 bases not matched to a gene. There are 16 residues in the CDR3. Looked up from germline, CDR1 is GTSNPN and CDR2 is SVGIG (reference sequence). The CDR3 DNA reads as TGTGCCTGGAGTGTACTAGCGGTTCCTGGTAACTACGAGCAGTACTTC. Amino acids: CAWSVLAVPGNYEQYF. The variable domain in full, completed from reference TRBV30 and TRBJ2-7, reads SQTIHQWPATLVQPVGSPLSLECTVEGTSNPNLYWYRQAAGRGLQLLFYSVGIGQISSEVPQNLSASRPQDRQFILSSKKLLLSDSGFYLCAWSVLAVPGNYEQYFGPGTRLTVT.

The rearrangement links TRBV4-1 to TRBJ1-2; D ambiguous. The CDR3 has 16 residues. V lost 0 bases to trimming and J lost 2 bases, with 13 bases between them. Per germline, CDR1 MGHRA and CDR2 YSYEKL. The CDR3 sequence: CASSQDFAGLNYGYTF. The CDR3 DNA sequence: TGCGCCAGCAGCCAAGATTTTGCTGGTTTGAACTATGGCTACACCTTC.

CDR3 DNA sequence: TGTGCCAGCAGTTACTCAGGACCCGCTAACTATGGCTACACCTTC. Its translation: CASSYSGPANYGYTF. This chain joins TRBV6-5 and TRBJ1-2; D gene uncertain. The V end lost 0 bases, the J end lost 0 bases, and 8 bases lay between the germline ends. Germline-derived CDR1 and CDR2 are MNHEY and SVGAGI. This CDR3 has 15 residues.

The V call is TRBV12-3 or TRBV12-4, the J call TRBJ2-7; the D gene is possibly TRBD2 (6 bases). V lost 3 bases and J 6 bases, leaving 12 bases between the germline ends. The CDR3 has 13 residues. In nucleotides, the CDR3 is TGTGCCAGCAGTTTCGGGGGAGTCAGCGAGCAGTACTTC. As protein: CASSFGGVSEQYF.